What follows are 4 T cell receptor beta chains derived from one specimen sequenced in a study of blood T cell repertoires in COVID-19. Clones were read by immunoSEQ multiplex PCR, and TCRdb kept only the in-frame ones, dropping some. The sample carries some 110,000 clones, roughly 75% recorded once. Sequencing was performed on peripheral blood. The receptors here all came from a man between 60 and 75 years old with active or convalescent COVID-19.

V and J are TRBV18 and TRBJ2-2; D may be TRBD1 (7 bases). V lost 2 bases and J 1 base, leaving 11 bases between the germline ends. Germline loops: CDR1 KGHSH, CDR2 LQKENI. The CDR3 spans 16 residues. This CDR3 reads CASSPDREVNTGELFF. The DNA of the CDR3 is TGTGCCAGCTCACCAGACAGGGAGGTGAACACCGGGGAGCTGTTTTTT.

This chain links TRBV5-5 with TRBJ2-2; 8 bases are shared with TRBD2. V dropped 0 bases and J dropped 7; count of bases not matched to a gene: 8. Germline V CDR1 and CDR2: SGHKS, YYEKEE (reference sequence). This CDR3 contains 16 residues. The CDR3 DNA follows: TGTGCCAGCAGCTTGGTAGCGGGAAGGGCGGACGGGGAGCTGTTTTTT. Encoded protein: CASSLVAGRADGELFF.

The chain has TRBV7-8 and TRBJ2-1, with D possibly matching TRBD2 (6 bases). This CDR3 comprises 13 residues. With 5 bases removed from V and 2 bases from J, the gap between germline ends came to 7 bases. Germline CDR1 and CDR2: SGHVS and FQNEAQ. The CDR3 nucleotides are TGTGCCAGCAGCCCTAGCGCCTACAATGAGCAGTTCTTC. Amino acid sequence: CASSPSAYNEQFF.

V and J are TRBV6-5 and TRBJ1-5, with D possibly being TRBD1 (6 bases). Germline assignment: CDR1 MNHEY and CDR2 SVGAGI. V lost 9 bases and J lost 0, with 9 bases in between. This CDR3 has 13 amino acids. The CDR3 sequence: CASKGDSNQPQHF. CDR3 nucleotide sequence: TGTGCCAGTAAGGGGGATAGCAATCAGCCCCAGCATTTT.